Detailed here is one T cell receptor (beta chain). Its target is not known. The entry originates in a study of shared clonotypes between healthy human individuals. Study outcomes and limitations: What rarefaction showed was incomplete sorted-subset sequencing despite large depth. Generation probabilities were higher for clonotypes shared across all four sorted-subset donors than for unshared ones. Among a handful of donors, 4.5% to 5.5% of naive CD4 clonotypes were found in common.

The CDR3 runs 14 residues. Trimming took off 4 bases at V and 4 bases at J, with 14 bases between the two ends. Germline V gene lookup returns CDR1 SGHNT and CDR2 YYREEE (reference sequence). Using immunoSEQ multiplex PCR, the repertoire was profiled, and TCRdb retains in-frame clones only, with some absent. The sample carries 2.3 million or so clones, approximately 95% recorded once. This TCR came from a man between 18 and 35 years old in good health. Some clones in this sample may be carry-over from other donors' samples. The chain links TRBV5-4 to TRBJ2-5; a possible D gene is TRBD1 (6 bases). Sequenced sample: naive CD4+ T cells from PBMCs. Stated subset: CD45RA+ positively selected. CDR3 DNA: TGTGCCAGCAGCCACCCGACAGGTGGAGAGACCCAGTACTTC. Its protein product is CASSHPTGGETQYF. Drawing the rest from reference TRBV5-4 and TRBJ2-5, the complete variable domain is ETGVTQSPTHLIKTRGQQVTLRCSSQSGHNTVSWYQQALGQGPQFIFQYYREEENGRGNFPPRFSGLQFPNYSSELNVNALELDDSALYLCASSHPTGGETQYFGPGTRLLVL.